This entry lists 30 T cell receptor beta chains sequenced from one sample in a study of cytomegalovirus exposure and HLA in healthy donors (dated by TCRdb to between 2016 and 2019). Receptor amplification or capture employed the immunoSEQ multiplex PCR assay. The multiplex PCR relied on a mix of 60 forward primers for TCR Vbeta segments and 13 reverse primers for TCR Jbeta segments. What TCRdb holds here is the immuneACCESS table cut down to in-frame rearrangements. Part of the clones is not present; checked against another copy, under half of the missing clones reflect an unresolved V gene, and the others are unexplained. Across this sample there are over 100,000 clones, with just under 70% seen only once. Of the sample, 5% to 7% is held by the ten largest clones. Sequences were obtained from PBMCs. These receptor sequences come from a woman in her 70s in good health and CMV-seropositive.

This chain connects TRBV6-1 to TRBJ2-5; 12 bases are a match to TRBD2. V lost 6 bases, J lost 4 bases, and 6 bases stayed unmatched. Looked up from germline, CDR1 is MNHNS and CDR2 is SASEGT. CDR3 size: 15 residues. The CDR3 nucleotides are TGTGCCAGCAGGCTGACTAGCGGGGGCGGAGAGACCCAGTACTTC. Protein product: CASRLTSGGGETQYF.

V is TRBV4-3 and J is TRBJ1-2, with a weak D call TRBD1 (5 bases). Germline V CDR1 and CDR2: LGHNA, YSLEER. This CDR3 comprises 20 residues. Between the trimmed V and J ends, which lost 4 bases and 4 bases, there was a span of 31 bases. CDR3 in amino acids: CASSPVVGPRNTLTSYGYTF. CDR3 sequence (DNA): TGCGCCAGCAGCCCTGTCGTGGGGCCCAGGAATACACTTACCTCCTATGGCTACACCTTC.

The table lists this clone with a count of one. The rearrangement joins TRBV2 to TRBJ1-1, with 7 bases that match TRBD1. The CDR3 covers 14 residues. The V and J ends lost 6 bases and 4 bases, in that order; junction bases with no gene match: 8. Germline CDR1 reads SNHLY; CDR2 reads FYNNEI. In DNA, the CDR3 is TGTGCCAGCAGAATCGTACAGGGGAGCACTGAAGCTTTCTTT. The encoded protein is CASRIVQGSTEAFF.

The chain employs TRBV7-8 and TRBJ1-2, with D possibly being TRBD1 (6 bases). The V end was cut by 1 base, the J end by 12 bases, with 18 bases between. The CDR3 has 14 residues. Germline V gene data show CDR1 as SGHVS and CDR2 as FQNEAQ. The CDR3 here is CASSLDRAGELNTF. The CDR3 DNA sequence: TGTGCCAGCAGCTTAGATCGGGCAGGGGAGTTGAACACCTTC.

This rearrangement joins TRBV7-2 to TRBJ2-1; 10 positions match TRBD1. V was pared by 2 bases and J by 5 bases, with 3 bases of the junction left unmatched. Germline CDR1 is SGHTA and CDR2 is FQGNSA. The CDR3 is 15 residues long. In DNA, the CDR3 is TGTGCCAGCAGCTTACTAGGACAGGGGGACAATGAGCAGTTCTTC. It translates to CASSLLGQGDNEQFF.

This rearrangement joins TRBV5-4 to TRBJ2-7; 10 bases are shared with TRBD2. The trim removed 3 bases at V and 3 bases at J, leaving 6 bases unmatched. CDR3 length: 15 residues. From germline, CDR1 is SGHNT and CDR2 YYREEE (reference sequence). CDR3 residues: CASSSGLAVIYEQYF. The DNA for the CDR3 is TGTGCCAGCAGCTCCGGACTAGCGGTGATCTACGAGCAGTACTTC.

The chain recombines TRBV6-5 with TRBJ1-2; D might be TRBD1 (5 bases). Germline V gives CDR1 MNHEY, CDR2 SVGAGI. V gave up 2 bases and J gave up 4 bases, with 11 bases separating them. The CDR3 extends over 14 amino acids. In DNA form, the CDR3 reads TGTGCCAGCAGTTACGATCCGGGGGTCTATGGCTACACCTTC. This encodes CASSYDPGVYGYTF.

The chain recombines TRBV7-9 with TRBJ2-7; 15 nucleotides line up with TRBD2. The V segment lost 1 base and the J segment 4 bases; nucleotides outside the gene matches: 5. The V gene's germline CDR1 is SEHNR and CDR2 FQNEAQ (reference sequence). The CDR3 extends over 17 amino acids. CDR3 in amino acids: CASSLVSGLAGGYEQYF. In DNA form, the CDR3 reads TGTGCCAGCAGCTTAGTTTCGGGACTAGCGGGGGGATACGAGCAGTACTTC.

The table lists this clone with a few counts. The chain combines TRBV25-1 with TRBJ1-2; perhaps TRBD1 as D (5 bases). The CDR3 is made up of 12 amino acids. V lost 9 bases to trimming and J lost 6 bases, with 14 bases between them. The germline CDR1 and CDR2 sequences are MGHDK and SYGVNS. The CDR3 loop reads CASRGGSNGYTF. Here the CDR3 DNA reads TGTGCCAGTCGGGGGGGGAGCAATGGCTACACCTTC.

The V call is TRBV11-3, the J call TRBJ2-3; 8 nucleotides line up with TRBD1. This CDR3 is 16 amino acids long. V gave up 4 bases and J gave up 1 base; unmatched junction bases: 7. Germline V gene sequence: CDR1 SGHNT, CDR2 YENEEA. The chain's CDR3 is CASSSGQGTGTDTQYF. CDR3 bases: TGTGCCAGCAGCTCCGGACAGGGAACAGGCACAGATACGCAGTATTTT.

This clone was detected a few times. The chain uses TRBV7-2 and TRBJ1-2, with D unclear. With 1 base removed from V and 6 bases from J, the gap between germline ends came to 18 bases. The CDR3 length is 16 residues. The germline V gene encodes CDR1 SGHTA and CDR2 FQGNSA. This CDR3 is CASSLVPALSTDGYTF. CDR3 nucleotide sequence: TGTGCCAGCAGCTTAGTTCCGGCACTATCCACTGATGGCTACACCTTC.

This chain connects TRBV10-3 to TRBJ2-2; D ambiguous. The V end lost 10 bases, the J end lost 4 bases, and 13 bases lay between the germline ends. CDR3 length: 13 residues. Germline CDR1 reads ENHRY; CDR2 reads SYGVKD. CDR3 nucleotide sequence: TGTGCCACCAGGATAGATCTCACCGGGGAGCTGTTTTTT. Protein: CATRIDLTGELFF.

The chain couples TRBV12-5 to TRBJ2-3, with D uncertain. The CDR3 is made up of 14 amino acids. V shed 0 bases and J shed 0 bases, with 4 bases lying between them. The V gene's germline CDR1 is LGHNT and CDR2 FRNRAP. CDR3: CASGLVPSTDTQYF. The CDR3 nucleotides are TGTGCTAGTGGTTTGGTTCCTAGCACAGATACGCAGTATTTT. The full variable domain, with the rest looked up from reference TRBV12-5 and TRBJ2-3, is DARVTQTPRHKVTEMGQEVTMRCQPILGHNTVFWYRQTMMQGLELLAYFRNRAPLDDSGMPKDRFSAEMPDATLATLKIQPSEPRDSAVYFCASGLVPSTDTQYFGPGTRLTVL.

This chain links TRBV9 with TRBJ1-4; TRBD1 matches at 11 bases. Germline trimming cut 4 bases from V and 8 bases from J; bases unmatched to any gene: 7. The CDR3 is 15 amino acids. Germline V CDR1 and CDR2: SGDLS, YYNGEE. CDR3 residues: CASSMSGTGGEKLFF. In nucleotides, the CDR3 is TGTGCCAGCAGCATGTCCGGGACAGGGGGGGAAAAACTGTTTTTT.

The rearrangement uses TRBV19 and TRBJ2-7, with D perhaps TRBD1 (6 bases). This CDR3 comprises 15 residues. Per the germline V gene, CDR1 is LNHDA and CDR2 is SQIVND (reference sequence). Trimming pared 3 bases from V and 3 bases from J, leaving 15 bases between. CDR3 region: CASSIGQPTIYEQYF. The CDR3, as DNA: TGTGCCAGTAGTATTGGACAGCCTACAATCTACGAGCAGTACTTC.

The chain couples TRBV6-5 to TRBJ2-1, with 12 bases identical to TRBD1. The ends lost 5 bases at V and 8 bases at J; junction bases unmatched: 7. The germline gives CDR1 MNHEY, CDR2 SVGAGI. This CDR3 has 15 amino acids. The CDR3 spells CASSRPGTGGDEQFF. CDR3 DNA sequence: TGTGCCAGCAGTCGTCCGGGGACAGGGGGCGATGAGCAGTTCTTC.

The V and J genes are TRBV19 and TRBJ2-3; no clear D gene. V was trimmed by 4 bases and J by 3 bases, leaving 5 bases between them. This CDR3 is built from 12 residues. Looked up from germline, CDR1 is LNHDA and CDR2 is SQIVND (reference sequence). The CDR3 DNA reads as TGTGCCAGTAGTACCCCTACAGATACGCAGTATTTT. Encoded protein: CASSTPTDTQYF.

The genes are TRBV6-5 and TRBJ1-5, with a possible D match to TRBD1 (5 bases). CDR3 length equals 15 residues. CDR1 is MNHEY, CDR2 SVGAGI, per germline. Trimming took 0 bases from V and 4 from J, leaving 10 bases between them. Here the CDR3 reads CASSYSRQPNQPQHF. In DNA form, the CDR3 reads TGTGCCAGCAGTTACTCCAGACAGCCAAATCAGCCCCAGCATTTT.

The CDR3 region has the DNA TGTGCCAGCAGCTTAGGGGCAGCAAACACTGAAGCTTTCTTT. Protein product: CASSLGAANTEAFF. The rearrangement joins TRBV7-9 to TRBJ1-1, with D hard to call. The CDR3 spans 14 residues. The germline V gene has CDR1 SEHNR and CDR2 FQNEAQ (reference sequence). V was shortened by 1 base and J by 2 bases, with 8 bases between the two germline ends.

The rearrangement uses TRBV6-6 and TRBJ2-3; no definite D call. The length of the CDR3 is 12 residues. Trimming cost V 2 bases and J 5 bases, with 5 bases left between them. Germline V gene lookup returns CDR1 MNHNY and CDR2 SVGAGI (reference sequence). CDR3 amino acids: CASSYLRDTQYF. The CDR3 DNA reads TGTGCCAGCAGTTACCTTAGAGATACGCAGTATTTT.

This clone turned up a few times. This CDR3 is CASSGSGNTEAFF. The CDR3 DNA reads as TGTGCCAGCTCAGGTAGCGGGAACACTGAAGCTTTCTTT. The genes are TRBV6-5 and TRBJ1-1; D unresolved. The V end was cut by 8 bases, the J end by 1 base, with 11 bases between. Germline V gene lookup returns CDR1 MNHEY and CDR2 SVGAGI. This CDR3 spans 13 amino acids.

This sequence joins TRBV30 and TRBJ2-3; TRBD2 aligns across 7 bases. Germline-derived CDR1 and CDR2 are GTSNPN and SVGIG (reference sequence). The CDR3 spans 15 residues. With V trimmed by 6 bases and J by 0 bases, 9 bases remained unmatched. CDR3 bases: TGTGCCTGCCCCCCCGGCGGGGGAAGCACAGATACGCAGTATTTT. Translation: CACPPGGGSTDTQYF. The entire variable domain, with the rest obtained from reference TRBV30 and TRBJ2-3, is as follows: SQTIHQWPATLVQPVGSPLSLECTVEGTSNPNLYWYRQAAGRGLQLLFYSVGIGQISSEVPQNLSASRPQDRQFILSSKKLLLSDSGFYLCACPPGGGSTDTQYFGPGTRLTVL.

The chain is built from TRBV19 and TRBJ1-2; a weak D match, TRBD1 (5 bases). The CDR3 has 13 amino acids. Germline values: CDR1 LNHDA, CDR2 SQIVND (reference sequence). The V end lost 8 bases, the J end lost 4 bases, and 14 bases lay between the germline ends. CDR3 sequence reads: CASARGLGYGYTF. CDR3 sequence (DNA): TGTGCCAGTGCCCGGGGGTTGGGCTATGGCTACACCTTC. The whole variable domain, filled in from reference TRBV19 and TRBJ1-2, reads DGGITQSPKYLFRKEGQNVTLSCEQNLNHDAMYWYRQDPGQGLRLIYYSQIVNDFQKGDIAEGYSVSREKKESFPLTVTSAQKNPTAFYLCASARGLGYGYTFGSGTRLTVV.

This chain joins TRBV10-2 and TRBJ2-5; possibly TRBD2 for D (5 bases). The CDR3 consists of 11 residues. Per the germline V gene, CDR1 is WSHSY and CDR2 is SAAADI. The V end was cut by 6 bases, the J end by 5 bases, with 7 bases between. CDR3 in DNA: TGCGCCAGCAGGAGGGAGGAGACCCAGTACTTC. Residues: CASRREETQYF.

The V and J genes are TRBV4-2 and TRBJ1-6, with D maybe TRBD1 (6 bases). The CDR3 has 15 amino acids. The germline gives CDR1 LGHNA, CDR2 YNFKEQ. Trimming removed 4 bases from V and 9 bases from J, with 16 bases in between. As DNA, the CDR3 is TGTGCCAGCAGCCCGCTGGGGGCGGACAGTTCACCCCTCCACTTT. Its protein product is CASSPLGADSSPLHF.

This chain connects TRBV7-8 to TRBJ2-1, with D maybe TRBD2 (7 bases). Trimming removed 1 base from V and 7 bases from J, with 14 bases in between. The CDR3 extends over 15 amino acids. The V gene's germline CDR1 is SGHVS and CDR2 FQNEAQ. The DNA of the CDR3 is TGTGCCAGCAGCTTAGGACGGGGGGCCAGAAATGAGCAGTTCTTC. Translation gives CASSLGRGARNEQFF.

This clone is a singleton in its sample. V gene TRBV7-9 combines with J gene TRBJ2-1; 8 bases agree with TRBD2. The CDR3 is made up of 13 amino acids. Germline CDR1 reads SEHNR; CDR2 reads FQNEAQ (reference sequence). V lost 1 base, J lost 9 bases, and 2 bases stayed unmatched. Here the CDR3 reads CASSLGAGGEQFF. CDR3 coding DNA: TGTGCCAGCAGCTTAGGGGCGGGGGGTGAGCAGTTCTTC.

The chain has TRBV19 and TRBJ2-2; TRBD1 agrees at 9 bases. The germline V gene encodes CDR1 LNHDA and CDR2 SQIVND (reference sequence). Unmatched junction bases numbered 4, after V lost 3 bases and J lost 2 bases. The CDR3 is made up of 16 amino acids. Here the CDR3 reads CASSIRTGVNTGELFF. The CDR3 DNA follows: TGTGCCAGTAGTATCCGGACAGGGGTCAACACCGGGGAGCTGTTTTTT. Full variable domain (outside the CDR3, taken from reference TRBV19 and TRBJ2-2): DGGITQSPKYLFRKEGQNVTLSCEQNLNHDAMYWYRQDPGQGLRLIYYSQIVNDFQKGDIAEGYSVSREKKESFPLTVTSAQKNPTAFYLCASSIRTGVNTGELFFGEGSRLTVL.

This chain links TRBV18 with TRBJ1-1; TRBD1 matches 7 bases. V gave up 4 bases and J gave up 1 base; unmatched junction bases: 6. CDR1 and CDR2 from the germline V gene are KGHSH and LQKENI. The CDR3 is made up of 15 amino acids. CDR3 DNA sequence: TGTGCCAGCTCACTAACAGGGGTTAGGAACACTGAAGCTTTCTTT. Amino acids: CASSLTGVRNTEAFF.

This clone was found a few times. The chain links TRBV4-1 to TRBJ2-1, with 7 nucleotides matching TRBD1. After removal of 3 bases from V and 5 bases from J, the junction contained 7 bases not matched to a gene. CDR1 and CDR2 from the germline V gene are MGHRA and YSYEKL. CDR3 length equals 15 residues. The chain's CDR3 is CASSQGTGVNNEQFF. For the CDR3, the DNA is TGCGCCAGCAGCCAGGGAACAGGGGTAAACAATGAGCAGTTCTTC.